Each of the 21 T cell receptor delta chains below was sequenced from the same sample in a study of intestinal T cells in coeliac disease. Roughly 10 formalin-fixed paraffin-embedded scrolls, each 5 µm thick, supplied each case's genomic DNA. TCRdb reprocessed the multiplex PCR reads using CATT. The sample consists of roughly 250 delta-chain clones, approximately 55% of them appearing once. Material for sequencing was a duodenal biopsy. The receptor set was obtained from a human donor who served as a control with a normal duodenal biopsy, not a healthy volunteer.

In its sample, this clone was seen a few times. A far bigger clonotype differs at one base, so this is likely a read error. The chain joins TRDV1 to TRDJ1; D possibly matches TRDD2 or TRDD3 (5 bases each). The V gene lost 1 base and the J gene lost 1 base, with 25 bases spanning the gap. Germline V gene lookup returns CDR1 TSWWSYY and CDR2 QGS. The CDR3 is made up of 20 amino acids. CDR3 region: CALGERPTGGIFPSTDKLIF. In nucleotides, the CDR3 is TGTGCTCTTGGGGAACGGCCTACGGGCGGGATTTTCCCGTCCACCGATAAACTCATCTTT.

Details on this clone: With a far larger clone one base away, a read error is the likely cause. The genes are TRDV1 and TRDJ1; 8 bases agree with TRDD3. The CDR3 is 20 amino acids. V was clipped by 3 bases and J by 1 base; unmatched bases: 19. The germline V gene has CDR1 TSWWSYY and CDR2 QGS. For the CDR3, the DNA is TGTGCTCTTGGGGAGCGCGGGTACTGGGGGTCCATATTAGGCACCGATAAACTCATCTTT. Translating it yields CALGERGYWGSILGTDKLIF.

About this clone itself: The protein TCRdb gives is from a much larger clone and does not agree with this DNA's translation at residue 12, likely a read error; the protein shown here comes from the DNA. The genes are TRDV1 and TRDJ1; 12 bases line up with TRDD3. Germline V gene data show CDR1 as TSWWSYY and CDR2 as QGS. The CDR3 covers 19 residues. V lost 1 base and J lost 0; bases outside the gene matches: 9. CDR3 nucleotide sequence: TGTGCTCTTGGGGAACAGAGCTGGGGGATACGCCCGTACACCGATAAACTCATCTTT. Translated: CALGEQSWGIRPYTDKLIF.

This clone was found once. A read error likely explains this, since a far larger clone differs by one base. The same CDR3 also results from other DNA sequences found in this sample. J is TRDJ1 and V is TRDV2, with 12 bases fitting TRDD3. The CDR3 has 24 residues. The germline CDR1 and CDR2 sequences are GEAIGNYY and EKD. The CDR3: CACASRGSYAGGYGPFRCGDKLIF. The CDR3 nucleotides are TGTGCCTGTGCCTCCAGGGGCTCCTACGCTGGGGGATACGGACCCTTTCGATGTGGAGATAAACTCATATTT.

In this sample, this clone is hyperexpanded. The same CDR3 is also encoded by other DNA sequences in this sample. The rearrangement joins TRDV3 to TRDJ1, with 8 bases fitting TRDD3. J lost 0 bases, V lost 1 base, and 19 bases had no gene match. The CDR3 extends over 19 amino acids. The V gene's germline CDR1 is TVYSNPD and CDR2 GDNSRS (reference sequence). As DNA, the CDR3 is TGTGCCTTTAAGTCCTTCGGCCTGTACTGGGGGGTACACACCGATAAACTCATCTTT. Its translation: CAFKSFGLYWGVHTDKLIF.

The rearrangement uses TRDV1 and TRDJ1; 8 bases line up with TRDD3. J lost 0 bases, V lost 0 bases, and 15 bases had no gene match. This CDR3 is 20 amino acids long. The V gene's germline CDR1 is TSWWSYY and CDR2 QGS. CDR3 loop: CALGELAPYNWGVHTDKLIF. The CDR3 DNA reads TGTGCTCTTGGGGAACTAGCTCCGTATAACTGGGGGGTACACACCGATAAACTCATCTTT.

This clone qualifies as large (0.1 to 1%). This chain joins TRDV1 and TRDJ1, with D perhaps matching TRDD2 (5 bases). Germline V gives CDR1 TSWWSYY, CDR2 QGS. The V end lost 1 base, the J end lost 5 bases, and 26 bases lay between the germline ends. CDR3 length: 19 residues. The CDR3 reads CALGERRRPSRALLDKLIF. CDR3 DNA: TGTGCTCTTGGGGAACGTCGCCGGCCTTCACGGGCCTTACTGGATAAACTCATCTTT.

This clone has just a few counts. The chain has TRDV3 and TRDJ1, with 7 bases fitting TRDD3. The J segment lost 0 bases and the V segment lost 4 bases, leaving 14 bases of the junction unmatched. CDR1 and CDR2 (germline): TVYSNPD, GDNSRS (reference sequence). The CDR3 contains 16 residues. CDR3 protein: CASFSVWGVHTDKLIF. CDR3 bases: TGTGCCTCCTTCAGCGTCTGGGGGGTACACACCGATAAACTCATCTTT.

With regard to this clone: A far larger clone is only one base removed, so a read error is likely. Other DNA sequences within the sample encode an identical CDR3. This rearrangement joins TRDV2 to TRDJ1; 12 bases map to TRDD3. The CDR3 extends over 24 amino acids. CDR1 GEAIGNYY and CDR2 EKD come from the germline V gene. J was trimmed by 5 bases and V by 7 bases; bases with no gene match: 37. The chain's CDR3 is CACASRGSYAGGYGPFRCGDKLIF. CDR3 DNA sequence: TGTGCCTGCGCCTCCAGGGGCTCCTACGCTGGGGGATACGGACCCTTTCGATGTGGAGATAAACTCATCTTT.

This clone is judged hyperexpanded. This sequence joins TRDV1 and TRDJ1, with 12 bases fitting TRDD3. V shed 1 base, J shed 0 bases, and the junction held 9 bases outside the gene matches. CDR1 is TSWWSYY and CDR2 is QGS in the germline V gene. The CDR3 is made up of 19 amino acids. The CDR3 loop reads CALGEQSWGIRLYTDKLIF. The CDR3 nucleotides read TGTGCTCTTGGGGAACAGAGCTGGGGGATACGCCTGTACACCGATAAACTCATCTTT.

For this clone: This likely stems from a read error, as it lies one base from a far larger clone. The sample contains more than one DNA sequence encoding this CDR3. This chain links TRDV1 with TRDJ1; D is perhaps TRDD2 or TRDD3 (5 bases each). CDR3 size: 17 residues. Germline CDR1 is TSWWSYY and CDR2 is QGS. CDR3 sequence (DNA): TGTGCGCTTGGGGAGTTTCCTCCAGGTGGGGTCACCGATAAACTCATCTTT. Translated: CALGEFPPGGVTDKLIF.

This clone is hyperexpanded within its sample. The same CDR3 can be traced to other DNA sequences in this sample. V usage is TRDV1 and J usage is TRDJ1; TRDD2 matches at 8 bases. The CDR3 is made up of 17 amino acids. The V and J ends lost 7 bases and 9 bases, in that order; junction bases with no gene match: 22. Looked up from germline, CDR1 is TSWWSYY and CDR2 is QGS. The chain's CDR3 is CALVTFLWWNGDVQLIF. CDR3 sequence (DNA): TGTGCTCTTGTGACCTTCCTATGGTGGAACGGAGATGTTCAACTCATCTTT.

Regarding this clone: A far larger clone is just one base off, so this is likely a read error. This chain joins TRDV3 and TRDJ1, with TRDD3 identical over 10 bases. The ends lost 3 bases at V and 10 bases at J; junction bases unmatched: 14. Germline V CDR1 and CDR2: TVYSNPD, GDNSRS (reference sequence). The CDR3 totals 14 residues. The CDR3 loop reads CAFPHPYWGIGLIF. For the CDR3, the DNA is TGTGCCTTCCCCCACCCGTACTGGGGGATTGGACTCATCTTT.

The sample holds one count of this clone. A far larger clone differs by one base, so this is likely a read error. Other DNA sequences of this sample code for an identical CDR3. V gene TRDV1 combines with J gene TRDJ1, with TRDD3 identical over 9 bases. Germline V CDR1 and CDR2: TSWWSYY, QGS. CDR3 length: 18 residues. CDR3 amino acids: CALGATTRLGEPTDKLIF. The CDR3 DNA reads as TGTGCCCTTGGGGCCACTACGAGACTGGGGGAGCCGACCGATAAACTCATCTTT.

To note about this clone: A far larger clone is off by one base, so a read error is likely. The same CDR3 arises from other DNA sequences in this sample as well. The chain has TRDV1 and TRDJ1, with 7 bases lining up with TRDD3. Germline assignment: CDR1 TSWWSYY and CDR2 QGS. The junction had 13 bases not matched to a gene; V was cut back by 6 bases and J by 0 bases. This CDR3 comprises 17 residues. The CDR3 DNA sequence: TGTGCTCTTGGCCCAAACGTGGGGGGATTGGACACCGATAAACTCATCTTT. Translated: CALGPNVGGLDTDKLIF.

With respect to this clone: The protein in TCRdb stems from a much larger clone and differs at residue 6 from this DNA's translation, likely a read error; here the protein is translated from the DNA. The V call is TRDV1, the J call TRDJ1, with D perhaps TRDD2 (6 bases). Per germline, CDR1 TSWWSYY and CDR2 QGS. The V and J ends lost 2 bases and 0 bases respectively, with 22 bases between them. The CDR3 has 19 amino acids. CDR3 nucleotides: TGTGCTCTTGGGGAAAGAGGCCTTCCCATACGAACGTACACCGATAAACTCATCTTT. Translation gives CALGERGLPIRTYTDKLIF.

By share, this clone ranks as hyperexpanded. This CDR3 is also generated by other DNA sequences in the sample. This chain connects TRDV2 to TRDJ1; 12 bases agree with TRDD3. CDR1 and CDR2 from the germline V gene are GEAIGNYY and EKD. The junction had 35 bases not matched to a gene; V was cut back by 5 bases and J by 5 bases. The CDR3 runs 24 residues. This chain's CDR3 is CACASRGSYAGGYGPFRCGDKLIF. CDR3 in DNA: TGTGCCTGTGCCTCCAGGGGCTCCTACGCTGGGGGATACGGACCCTTTCGATGTGGAGATAAACTCATCTTT.

A remark on this clone: TCRdb lists the protein of a much larger clone for this DNA, which differs at residue 11, so this is likely a read error; the protein given here is translated from the DNA itself. This chain connects TRDV1 to TRDJ1; no definite D call. Germline V gene lookup returns CDR1 TSWWSYY and CDR2 QGS. This CDR3 has 12 residues. CDR3 nucleotide sequence: TGTGCTCTTGGGGCCCCCCATTATAAACTCACCTTT. Translation gives CALGAPHYKLTF.

This clone appeared a few times. This sequence is one base from a far larger clone and is likely a read error. The rearrangement uses TRDV1 and TRDJ1, with D unclear. Trimming pared 4 bases from V and 2 bases from J, leaving 23 bases between. The germline V gene has CDR1 TSWWSYY and CDR2 QGS. This CDR3 has 18 amino acids. CDR3 sequence: CALGATTRLREPTDKLIF. Here the CDR3 DNA reads TGTGCTCTTGGGGCCACTACGAGACTGAGGGAGCCGACCGATAAACTCATCTTT.

Concerning this clone itself: Only one base separates this from a far larger clonotype, so it likely reflects a read error. This specimen includes other DNA sequences encoding the same CDR3. The chain links TRDV3 to TRDJ1; 7 bases fit TRDD3. Germline V gene sequence: CDR1 TVYSNPD, CDR2 GDNSRS (reference sequence). The ends lost 3 bases at V and 10 bases at J; junction bases unmatched: 17. This CDR3 is 14 amino acids long. This chain's CDR3 is CAFLHPYWGIGLIF. CDR3 nucleotides: TGTGCCTTCCTCCACCCGTACTGGGGAATTGGACTCATCTTT.

This clone has more than one count but fewer than ten. This is likely an artifact of a read error, given a far larger clone one base away. This CDR3 is also generated by other DNA sequences in the sample. The chain couples TRDV1 to TRDJ1; TRDD3 is a possible D gene (6 bases). The V gene's germline CDR1 is TSWWSYY and CDR2 QGS. CDR3 length: 17 residues. CDR3 in amino acids: CALGPNVGGLDTDKLIF. The CDR3 DNA sequence: TGTGCCCTTGGCCCAAACGTGGGGGGACTGGACACCGATAAACTCATCTTT.